This TCR beta chain was sequenced in a study of response to subunit inactivated influenza vaccine. This clonotype has only a few counts. What it binds is unknown. The CDR3 is 15 amino acids. V trimming: 7 bases; J trimming: 4 bases; junction bases outside the gene matches: 11. Germline CDR1 MDHEN, CDR2 SYDVKM. Whole-study results and caveats: Authors proposed each seasonal influenza vaccination draws in few new T cells.

TCRdb re-analysed the RT-PCR reads in MiXCR, keeping a single row per CDR3 protein. This sample has roughly 500,000 distinct CDR3 sequences, with approximately 15% found just once. Sequences were derived from CD4+ T cells sorted from PBMCs, sampled around 25 months after vaccination. The clonotype was recovered from a man between 50 and 69 years old who received an inactivated influenza vaccine. This rearrangement joins TRBV28 to TRBJ1-1; 8 nucleotides line up with TRBD1. The CDR3 region is CASTMSGTGTTEAFF. The CDR3 DNA is TGTGCCAGCACCATGAGTGGGACAGGCACCACTGAAGCTTTCTTT.